These T cell receptor beta chains were read from a single sample in a study of Graves' ophthalmopathy and Graves' hyperthyroidism. MiXCR, run by TCRdb on the multiplex PCR reads, gives a single entry per CDR3 protein. The table lists about 39,000 distinct CDR3 sequences, around half of them singletons. The sample taken for sequencing was peripheral blood. The receptors were sampled from an adult woman with stable Graves' hyperthyroidism. Both conserved end residues are part of each CDR3. A D gene is named only where the DNA matches it firmly. Only part of the rows carry a size: once, few, many, or a class if the clone is expanded.

TRBV9	TRBJ2-5	16	NA	TRBD1	CASSVEARGSGETQYF	TGTGCCAGCAGCGTAGAGGCCAGGGGGTCTGGGGAGACCCAGTACTTC
TRBV29-1	TRBJ2-7	16	many	TRBD1	CSVIPGQGAKSYEQYF	TGCAGCGTGATACCGGGACAGGGGGCGAAATCCTACGAGCAGTACTTC
TRBV20-1	TRBJ2-5	13	NA	TRBD1	CSAYGQGGETQYF	TGCAGTGCCTATGGACAGGGTGGGGAGACCCAGTACTTC
TRBV9	TRBJ2-5	14	many	TRBD2	CASSVGLAEETQYF	TGTGCCAGCAGCGTAGGACTAGCGGAAGAGACCCAGTACTTC
TRBV29-1	TRBJ1-2	14	medium-sized	TRBD1	CSVGLGQANYGYTF	TGCAGCGTTGGACTCGGACAGGCTAACTATGGCTACACCTTC
TRBV2	TRBJ2-7	15	NA	NA	CASSEERMGTYEQYF	TGTGCCAGCAGTGAAGAAAGGATGGGAACCTACGAGCAGTACTTC
TRBV30	TRBJ1-2	15	many	NA	CAWSALVGASYGYTF	TGTGCCTGGAGTGCTCTCGTTGGGGCGTCTTATGGCTACACCTTC
TRBV29-1	TRBJ1-1	14	few	NA	CSVVLLGVGTEAFF	TGCAGCGTTGTCTTGCTGGGGGTGGGCACTGAAGCTTTCTTT
TRBV15	TRBJ2-7	16	NA	TRBD2	CATADGTSGPSYEQYF	TGTGCCACCGCTGACGGGACTAGCGGACCTTCCTATGAGCAGTACTTC
TRBV7-2	TRBJ1-3	15	NA	NA	CASSLRGVGGNTIYF	TGTGCCAGCAGCTTAAGAGGGGTTGGTGGAAACACCATATATTTT
TRBV7-2	TRBJ2-3	12	NA	NA	CASSLTGDTQYF	TGCGCCAGCAGCTTAACCGGGGATACGCAGTATTTT
TRBV30	TRBJ2-5	13	many	TRBD2	CAWSGTREETQYF	TGTGCCTGGAGCGGGACTAGGGAAGAGACCCAGTACTTC
TRBV7-6	TRBJ1-1	15	NA	NA	CASSLEAAMNTEAFF	TGTGCCAGCAGCTTAGAGGCGGCCATGAACACTGAAGCTTTCTTT
TRBV29-1	TRBJ2-7	13	NA	NA	CSVDEGWTYEQYF	TGCAGCGTTGATGAGGGGTGGACCTACGAGCAGTACTTC
TRBV20-1	TRBJ2-7	12	many	NA	CSADGGDYEQYF	TGCAGTGCCGACGGCGGGGACTACGAGCAGTACTTC
TRBV20-1	TRBJ1-2	12	large	NA	CSAIQATHGYTF	TGCAGTGCCATACAGGCGACGCATGGCTACACCTTC
TRBV6-5	TRBJ1-6	13	NA	TRBD1	CATQGQGTSPLHF	TGTGCCACCCAGGGACAGGGGACTTCACCCCTCCACTTT
TRBV7-2	TRBJ1-2	16	many	TRBD1	CASSALRTGGGYGYTF	TGTGCCAGCAGCGCCCTCCGGACAGGGGGTGGGTATGGCTACACCTTC
TRBV6-5	TRBJ1-1	14	many	NA	CASSPPGRNTEAFF	TGTGCCAGCAGTCCTCCGGGACGGAACACTGAAGCTTTCTTT
TRBV9	TRBJ1-2	12	NA	TRBD1	CASSPGQGAYTF	TGTGCCAGCAGCCCGGGACAGGGCGCCTACACCTTC
TRBV6-5	TRBJ2-6	19	many	NA	CASSYSIGPPLSGANVLTF	TGTGCCAGCAGTTACTCGATAGGGCCACCCCTCTCTGGGGCCAACGTCCTGACTTTC
TRBV6-5	TRBJ1-2	16	NA	NA	CASSYSARQEGYGYTF	TGTGCCAGCAGTTACTCTGCCCGGCAGGAGGGGTATGGCTACACCTTC
TRBV9	TRBJ2-7	14	many	NA	CASSNTPGSYEQYF	TGTGCCAGCAGCAATACCCCGGGGTCCTACGAGCAGTACTTC
TRBV5-5	TRBJ2-5	13	NA	TRBD2	CASSLVASGTQYF	TGTGCCAGCAGCTTAGTCGCTAGCGGGACCCAGTACTTC
TRBV2	TRBJ1-2	13	NA	NA	CASRPTGSYGYTF	TGTGCCAGCAGGCCTACAGGGAGCTATGGCTACACCTTC
TRBV6-1	TRBJ1-1	13	NA	NA	CACGQTENTEAFF	TGTGCCTGCGGGCAGACTGAGAACACTGAAGCTTTCTTT
TRBV19	TRBJ1-2	12	NA	NA	CASSMGGKVDTF	TGTGCCAGTAGTATGGGAGGGAAGGTGGACACCTTC
TRBV2	TRBJ2-7	14	NA	TRBD1	CASGREGDRVKQYF	TGTGCCAGCGGCCGTGAGGGGGACAGGGTGAAGCAGTACTTC
TRBV9	TRBJ1-1	14	many	NA	CASSAWEGHTEAFF	TGTGCCAGCAGCGCCTGGGAGGGGCACACTGAAGCTTTCTTT
TRBV18	TRBJ2-2	18	NA	TRBD2	CASSPPLPGLAGTGELFF	TGTGCCAGCTCACCACCCCTCCCGGGACTAGCGGGCACCGGGGAGCTGTTTTTT
TRBV29-1	TRBJ2-5	15	many	NA	CSADQPGQSQETQYF	TGCAGCGCCGATCAACCTGGACAGTCCCAAGAGACCCAGTACTTC
TRBV24-1	TRBJ2-3	12	many	NA	CATSVLGDTQYF	TGTGCCACCAGTGTCTTGGGGGATACGCAGTATTTT
TRBV20-1	TRBJ2-7	13	NA	TRBD2	CSASTGGGYEQYF	TGCAGTGCCAGCACAGGCGGGGGGTACGAGCAGTACTTC
TRBV10-3	TRBJ1-1	15	NA	TRBD1	CASSLIQGGATEAFF	TGTGCCAGCAGTTTAATACAGGGGGGAGCCACTGAAGCTTTCTTT
TRBV5-1	TRBJ2-2	16	NA	TRBD2	CASSMGLAGGTGELFF	TGCGCCAGCAGCATGGGACTAGCGGGAGGAACCGGGGAGCTGTTTTTT
TRBV7-2	TRBJ1-5	16	NA	NA	CASRPGLAALQETQHF	TGTGCCAGCAGGCCCGGGCTAGCGGCGCTCCAAGAGACCCAGCATTTT
TRBV20-1	TRBJ2-5	12	NA	TRBD1	CSASPADRQEYF	TGCAGTGCAAGTCCGGCGGACAGGCAAGAGTACTTC
TRBV3-1	TRBJ1-2	17	NA	NA	CASSQDMGGVGAAGYTF	TGTGCCAGCAGCCAAGATATGGGGGGAGTGGGCGCGGCAGGCTACACCTTC
TRBV20-1	TRBJ2-7	14	medium-sized	TRBD2	CSAYGLAGADEQYF	TGCAGTGCTTACGGACTAGCGGGAGCTGACGAGCAGTACTTC
TRBV7-9	TRBJ2-5	13	NA	NA	CASSRDGRETQYF	TGTGCCAGCAGCCGGGACGGGAGAGAGACCCAGTACTTC
TRBV18	TRBJ2-7	12	many	TRBD1	CASSPTGDEQYF	TGTGCCAGCTCACCGACAGGGGACGAGCAGTACTTC
TRBV7-2	TRBJ1-5	14	many	NA	CASSSTSYGQPQHF	TGTGCCAGCAGCAGTACAAGTTATGGACAGCCCCAGCATTTT
TRBV3-1	TRBJ2-5	16	few	TRBD2	CASSGTSGRYQETQYF	TGTGCCAGCAGCGGGACTAGCGGGAGGTACCAAGAGACCCAGTACTTC
TRBV9	TRBJ2-2	16	many	NA	CASSVRGLQGTGELFF	TGTGCCAGCAGCGTACGGGGCCTTCAAGGCACCGGGGAGCTGTTTTTT
TRBV20-1	TRBJ2-3	15	NA	NA	CSARPQTRIPDTQYF	TGCAGTGCTCGGCCGCAGACGAGAATCCCAGATACGCAGTATTTT
TRBV2	TRBJ2-2	16	NA	TRBD2	CASRVTSGRYSGELFF	TGTGCCAGCAGAGTGACTAGCGGGAGATATAGCGGGGAGCTGTTTTTT
TRBV29-1	TRBJ2-7	12	once	TRBD1	CSVQGSLYEQYF	TGCAGCGTACAGGGGTCCCTCTACGAGCAGTACTTC
TRBV7-6	TRBJ2-7	15	NA	TRBD2	CASSLGTSGFYEQYF	TGTGCCAGCAGCTTGGGGACTAGCGGGTTCTACGAGCAGTACTTC